The present TCR beta chain was sequenced within a study of radiotherapy plus CTLA-4 blockade in lung cancer (dated by TCRdb to the late 2010s). Concerning the study at large: Objective responses occurred in roughly 19% of enrolled patients, and roughly 30% achieved disease control.

This clone was found once. The antigen this receptor binds is unknown. No much larger clone exists at a distance of one base, and base qualities are not known. According to the germline V gene (reference sequence), CDR1 reads MNHNY and CDR2 reads SVGAGI. The germline V and J ends show losses of 5 bases and 0 bases respectively, and no gene match explains 6 bases of the junction. CDR3 length: 15 amino acids, cysteine to phenylalanine. Only the CDR3 DNA is retained, 45 bases long and in frame from the first base. The study tested focal radiation therapy combined with CTLA-4 blockade (ipilimumab) in patients with chemo-refractory metastatic non-small-cell lung cancer. Overall results and qualifications from the work: After treatment with radiotherapy and ipilimumab, TCR clones that originated in tumors expanded in peripheral blood. Increased serum interferon-beta after radiation, together with early dynamic changes in blood T cell clones, were reported to be the strongest predictors of response.

Libraries were constructed by the immunoSEQ multiplex PCR assay. Imported from immuneACCESS, the table was reduced by TCRdb to in-frame sequences with V and J called. These copies leave out some clones; in studies compared against another copy, an unresolved V gene accounts for under half, and the cause of the remainder is not known. Counted in this sample were approximately 72,000 clones; approximately 80% of them appeared once. The ten biggest clones cover 7.1% of the sample. The sequence was collected from a human donor with non-small cell lung cancer who had a complete response to radiotherapy plus ipilimumab. Specimen: peripheral blood, collected from a patient treated with radiotherapy plus ipilimumab. The chain employs TRBV6-6 and TRBJ1-2; 7 of the junction bases match TRBD1. The DNA reads as follows: TGTGCCAGCAGTCCGGGACAGAGTGCTAACTATGGCTACACCTTC. This gives the protein CASSPGQSANYGYTF.